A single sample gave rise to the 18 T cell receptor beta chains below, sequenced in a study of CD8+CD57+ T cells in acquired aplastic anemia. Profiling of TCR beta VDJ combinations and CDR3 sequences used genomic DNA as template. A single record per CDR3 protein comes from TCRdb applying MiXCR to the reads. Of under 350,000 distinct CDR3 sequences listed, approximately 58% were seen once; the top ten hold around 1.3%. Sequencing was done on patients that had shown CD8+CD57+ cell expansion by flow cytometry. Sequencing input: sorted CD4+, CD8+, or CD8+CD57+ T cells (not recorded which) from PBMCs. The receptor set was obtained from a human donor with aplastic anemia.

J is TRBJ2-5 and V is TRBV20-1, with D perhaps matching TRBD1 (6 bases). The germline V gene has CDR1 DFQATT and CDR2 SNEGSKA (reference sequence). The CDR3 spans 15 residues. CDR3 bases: TGCAGCCCTCAGGGGCCGAACACCGGGGCGGAGACCCAGTACTTC. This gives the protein CSPQGPNTGAETQYF.

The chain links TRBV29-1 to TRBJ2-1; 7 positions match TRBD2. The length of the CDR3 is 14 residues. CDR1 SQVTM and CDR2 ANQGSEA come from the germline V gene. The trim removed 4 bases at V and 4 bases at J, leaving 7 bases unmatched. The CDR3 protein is CSVVGGLPYNEQFF. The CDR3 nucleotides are TGCAGCGTTGTTGGGGGACTACCTTACAATGAGCAGTTCTTC.

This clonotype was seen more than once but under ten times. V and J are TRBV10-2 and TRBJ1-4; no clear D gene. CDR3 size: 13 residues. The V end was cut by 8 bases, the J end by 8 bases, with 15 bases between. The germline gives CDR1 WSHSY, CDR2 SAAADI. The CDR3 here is CASLGSLSEKLFF. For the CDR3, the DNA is TGCGCCAGCCTGGGCTCCCTCAGCGAAAAACTGTTTTTT.

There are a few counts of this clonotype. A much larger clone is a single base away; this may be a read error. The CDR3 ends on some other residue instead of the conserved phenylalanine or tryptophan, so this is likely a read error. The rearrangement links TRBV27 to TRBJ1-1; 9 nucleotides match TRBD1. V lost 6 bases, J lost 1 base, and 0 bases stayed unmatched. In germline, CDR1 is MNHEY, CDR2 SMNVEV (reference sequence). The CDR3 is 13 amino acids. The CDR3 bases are TGTGCCAGCAGGGGACAGGGGAACACTGAAGCTTTCCTT. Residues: CASRGQGNTEAFL.

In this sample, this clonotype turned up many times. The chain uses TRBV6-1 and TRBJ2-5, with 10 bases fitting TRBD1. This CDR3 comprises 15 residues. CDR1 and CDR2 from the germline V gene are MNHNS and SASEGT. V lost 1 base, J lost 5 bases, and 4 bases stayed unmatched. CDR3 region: CASSEGTGGLETQYF. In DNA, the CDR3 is TGTGCCAGCAGTGAAGGGACAGGGGGGTTGGAGACCCAGTACTTC.

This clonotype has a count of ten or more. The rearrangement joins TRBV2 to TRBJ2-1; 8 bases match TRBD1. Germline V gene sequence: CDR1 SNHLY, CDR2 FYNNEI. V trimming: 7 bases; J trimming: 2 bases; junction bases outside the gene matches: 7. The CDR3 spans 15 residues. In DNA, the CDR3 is TGTGCCAGCACCCAGGGGACAGGCCCCTACAATGAGCAGTTCTTC. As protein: CASTQGTGPYNEQFF.

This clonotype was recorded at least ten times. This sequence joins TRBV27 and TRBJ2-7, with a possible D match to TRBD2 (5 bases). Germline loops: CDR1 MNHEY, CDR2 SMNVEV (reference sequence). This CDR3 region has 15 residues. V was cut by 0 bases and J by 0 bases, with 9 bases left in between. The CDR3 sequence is CASSLSRGSSYEQYF. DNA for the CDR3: TGTGCCAGCAGTTTATCCCGGGGAAGCTCCTACGAGCAGTACTTC.

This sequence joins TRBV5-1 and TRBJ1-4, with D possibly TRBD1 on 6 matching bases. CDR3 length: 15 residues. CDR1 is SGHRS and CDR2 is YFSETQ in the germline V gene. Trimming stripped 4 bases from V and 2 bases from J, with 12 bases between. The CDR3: CASSTPGGTNEKLFF. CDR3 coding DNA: TGCGCCAGCAGCACCCCGGGGGGCACTAATGAAAAACTGTTTTTT.

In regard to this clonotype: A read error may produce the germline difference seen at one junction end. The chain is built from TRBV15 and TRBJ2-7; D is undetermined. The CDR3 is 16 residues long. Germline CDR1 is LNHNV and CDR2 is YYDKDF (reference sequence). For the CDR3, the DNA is TGTGCCACCAGCAGAGTGATGACGGGCGGCTCCTACGAGCGGTACTTC. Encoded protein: CATSRVMTGGSYERYF.

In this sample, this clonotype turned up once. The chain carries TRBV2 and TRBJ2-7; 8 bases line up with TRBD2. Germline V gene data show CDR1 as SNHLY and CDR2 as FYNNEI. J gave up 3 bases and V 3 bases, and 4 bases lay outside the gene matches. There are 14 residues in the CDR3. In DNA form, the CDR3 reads TGTGCCAGCAGTGACCCTAGCGGGTACTACGAGCAGTACTTC. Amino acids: CASSDPSGYYEQYF.

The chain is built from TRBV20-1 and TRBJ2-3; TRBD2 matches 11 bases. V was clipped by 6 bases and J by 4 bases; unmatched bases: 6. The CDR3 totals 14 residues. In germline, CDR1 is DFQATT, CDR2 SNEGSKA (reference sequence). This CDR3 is CSALAGGSPDTQYF. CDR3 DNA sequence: TGCAGTGCGCTAGCGGGGGGATCCCCAGATACGCAGTATTTT.

CDR3 nucleotide sequence: TGTGCCAGCTCAGGGGCAGAGACCCAGTACTTC. Translated, it gives CASSGAETQYF. J is TRBJ2-5 and V is TRBV2, with D tentatively TRBD1 (6 bases). The CDR3 is made up of 11 amino acids. Trimming pared 8 bases from V and 4 bases from J, leaving 8 bases between. Germline V gives CDR1 SNHLY, CDR2 FYNNEI.

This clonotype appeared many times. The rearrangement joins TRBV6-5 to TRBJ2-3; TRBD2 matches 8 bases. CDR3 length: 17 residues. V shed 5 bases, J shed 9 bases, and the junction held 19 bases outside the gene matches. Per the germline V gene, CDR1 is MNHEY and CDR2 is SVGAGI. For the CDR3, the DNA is TGTGCCAGCAGTCCCAGGGCGGTCCGGGGGGGACGGCGGACGCAGTATTTT. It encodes CASSPRAVRGGRRTQYF.

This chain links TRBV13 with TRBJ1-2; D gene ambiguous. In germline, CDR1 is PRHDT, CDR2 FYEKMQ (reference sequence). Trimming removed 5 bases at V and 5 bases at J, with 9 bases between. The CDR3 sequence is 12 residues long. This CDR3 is CASSPGPYGYTF. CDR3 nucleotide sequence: TGTGCCAGCAGCCCTGGGCCGTATGGCTACACCTTC.

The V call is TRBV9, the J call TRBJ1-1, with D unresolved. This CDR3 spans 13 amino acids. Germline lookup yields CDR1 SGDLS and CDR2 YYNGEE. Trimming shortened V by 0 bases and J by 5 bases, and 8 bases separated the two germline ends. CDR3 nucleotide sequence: TGTGCCAGCAGCGTAGGGACGCGGACTGAAGCTTTCTTT. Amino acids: CASSVGTRTEAFF.

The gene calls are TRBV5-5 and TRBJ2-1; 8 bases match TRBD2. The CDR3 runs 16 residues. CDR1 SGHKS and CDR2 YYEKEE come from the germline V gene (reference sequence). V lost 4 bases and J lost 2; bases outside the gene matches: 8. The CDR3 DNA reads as TGTGCCAGCAGCAGCGACTGGCGGGGGGCCTACAATGAGCAGTTCTTC. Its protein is CASSSDWRGAYNEQFF.

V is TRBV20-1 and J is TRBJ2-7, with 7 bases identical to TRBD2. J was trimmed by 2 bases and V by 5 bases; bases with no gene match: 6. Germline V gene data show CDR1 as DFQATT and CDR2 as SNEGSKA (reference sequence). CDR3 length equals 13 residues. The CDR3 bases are TGCAGTGCTCCTAGCGGAGGGGCCTACGAGCAGTACTTC. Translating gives CSAPSGGAYEQYF.

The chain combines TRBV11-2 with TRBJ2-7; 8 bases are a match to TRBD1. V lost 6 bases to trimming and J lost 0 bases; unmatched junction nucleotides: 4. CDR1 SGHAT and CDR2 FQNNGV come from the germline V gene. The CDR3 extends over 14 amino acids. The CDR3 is CASSNRGNSYEQYF. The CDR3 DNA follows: TGTGCCAGCAGTAACAGGGGGAACTCCTACGAGCAGTACTTC.